Below, one T cell receptor beta chain is given with its context. This sample stems from a study of blood T cell repertoires in COVID-19. Across the study: The United States, Italy and Spain were the sources of the acute and convalescent COVID-19 samples. Nucleic acid was either cDNA or gDNA, and it came from T cells, B-cell-depleted T cells, or PBMCs.

With 4 bases clipped from V and 4 bases from J, the junction kept 6 bases outside the gene matches. Germline V gene data show CDR1 as SEHNR and CDR2 as FQNEAQ (reference sequence). The CDR3 contains 14 residues. In the authors' workflow: Reference gene primer amplification gave nucleated cell count estimates. TCRdb's copy holds only in-frame clones and misses some; the assay was immunoSEQ multiplex PCR. The D gene and trimming were derived from the DNA, and the V and J assignments and clone size from that table. Of tens of thousands of clones listed, 82% are singletons. This clonotype was sampled from a man in his forties or fifties with active or convalescent COVID-19. The V gene is TRBV7-9, the J gene TRBJ1-2; TRBD1 matches 7 bases. Sequencing was performed on peripheral blood. The CDR3 DNA follows: TGTGCCAGCAGCTCACCGACAGGGTTCTATGGCTACACCTTC. It yields the protein CASSSPTGFYGYTF. Based on the CDR3 plus reference TRBV7-9 and TRBJ1-2, the full variable domain is DTGVSQNPRHKITKRGQNVTFRCDPISEHNRLYWYRQTLGQGPEFLTYFQNEAQLEKSRLLSDRFSAERPKGSFSTLEIQRTEQGDSAMYLCASSSPTGFYGYTFGSGTRLTVV.